Following are 19 T cell receptor beta chains from one sample sequenced in a study of monozygotic twins with inflammatory bowel disease. TCRdb re-called the 5' RACE reads, yielding one record per CDR3 amino acid sequence without DNA. The sample is made up of 110,000 or so distinct CDR3 sequences, and the top ten hold 9.5% to 15% of it. Sequenced sample: blood. These receptors all stem from a human donor with ulcerative colitis or Crohn's disease, or a healthy co-twin of an affected twin (not recorded which).

V is TRBV29-1 and J is TRBJ2-1; TCRdb selects TRBD2, and the lack of DNA leaves this call unchecked. CDR3 length: 14 amino acids. Germline V CDR1 and CDR2: SQVTM, ANQGSEA. The CDR3 loop reads CSGDTSGSYNEQFF.

The rearrangement links TRBV20-1 to TRBJ1-5. CDR1 DFQATT and CDR2 SNEGSKA come from the germline V gene (reference sequence). This CDR3 comprises 13 residues. The CDR3 loop is CSARRAVGQPQHF.

V gene TRBV3-1 combines with J gene TRBJ2-2; TCRdb's D call, TRBD1, is unchecked because there is no DNA. This CDR3 has 16 amino acids. Germline-derived CDR1 and CDR2 are LGHDT and YNNKEL (reference sequence). CDR3 in amino acids: CASSQGSAGQTGELFF.

The chain carries TRBV7-9 and TRBJ2-1; TCRdb outputs TRBD1, but without DNA this stays unchecked. This CDR3 region has 15 residues. Germline V gene sequence: CDR1 SEHNR, CDR2 FQNEAQ (reference sequence). The CDR3 here is CASSFPQGVHNEQFF.

The chain recombines TRBV5-1 with TRBJ2-3; the TRBD2 assignment by TCRdb is unverifiable without DNA. Germline CDR1 reads SGHRS; CDR2 reads YFSETQ. CDR3 length: 17 amino acids. This CDR3 reads CASSLEVSGGGTDTQYF.

J is TRBJ2-7 and V is TRBV20-1; without DNA, the TCRdb call of TRBD2 cannot be checked. The CDR3 runs to 15 residues. The germline gives CDR1 DFQATT, CDR2 SNEGSKA (reference sequence). This chain's CDR3 is CSARDSTSGSYEQYF.

The CDR3 loop reads CASSPLQIRGLMNTEAFF. The chain recombines TRBV18 with TRBJ1-1. Germline V lookup: CDR1 KGHSH, CDR2 LQKENI. The CDR3 covers 18 residues.

The rearrangement links TRBV10-3 to TRBJ2-7. CDR1 and CDR2 (germline): ENHRY, SYGVKD. CDR3 length: 14 amino acids. CDR3 sequence: CAISESGFGARQYF.

The V call is TRBV5-1, the J call TRBJ2-1; TCRdb outputs TRBD2, but without DNA this stays unchecked. The CDR3 has 17 residues. Germline CDR1 and CDR2: SGHRS and YFSETQ. CDR3 protein: CASLGDSGGALYNEQFF.

The chain links TRBV20-1 to TRBJ2-6. This CDR3 contains 14 residues. The germline V gene encodes CDR1 DFQATT and CDR2 SNEGSKA (reference sequence). CDR3 region: CSARVTSGANVLTF.

The CDR3 region is CASTHSGDTDTQYF. This chain joins TRBV7-9 and TRBJ2-3; checking the TCRdb D call of TRBD2 is not possible without DNA. This CDR3 is built from 14 residues. The germline V gene has CDR1 SEHNR and CDR2 FQNEAQ (reference sequence). The variable domain in full, completed from reference TRBV7-9 and TRBJ2-3, reads DTGVSQNPRHKITKRGQNVTFRCDPISEHNRLYWYRQTLGQGPEFLTYFQNEAQLEKSRLLSDRFSAERPKGSFSTLEIQRTEQGDSAMYLCASTHSGDTDTQYFGPGTRLTVL.

V usage is TRBV5-6 and J usage is TRBJ2-7. From germline, CDR1 is SGHDT and CDR2 YYEEEE. This CDR3 has 14 residues. The CDR3 sequence is CASSLGQGFYEQYF.

The CDR3 sequence is CASRDHGTPAF. The chain links TRBV2 to TRBJ1-2. The CDR3 is made up of 11 amino acids. Per the germline V gene, CDR1 is SNHLY and CDR2 is FYNNEI.

The chain is built from TRBV2 and TRBJ2-5; TCRdb's D call, TRBD1, is unchecked because there is no DNA. CDR1 is SNHLY, CDR2 FYNNEI, per germline. This CDR3 region has 14 residues. CDR3 residues: CASSEGGRQETQYF.

The chain has TRBV2 and TRBJ2-1; checking the TCRdb D call of TRBD2 is not possible without DNA. Germline values: CDR1 SNHLY, CDR2 FYNNEI. The CDR3 has 14 amino acids. Here the CDR3 reads CASTELAAYNEQFF.

The rearrangement joins TRBV11-2 to TRBJ1-5. The CDR3 sequence is 13 residues long. Germline CDR1 SGHAT, CDR2 FQNNGV. This CDR3 is CASSLDDTQPQHF. The full variable domain, rest sourced from reference TRBV11-2 and TRBJ1-5, is EAGVAQSPRYKIIEKRQSVAFWCNPISGHATLYWYQQILGQGPKLLIQFQNNGVVDDSQLPKDRFSAERLKGVDSTLKIQPAKLEDSAVYLCASSLDDTQPQHFGDGTRLSIL.

V and J are TRBV6-5 and TRBJ2-2. Germline loops: CDR1 MNHEY, CDR2 SVGAGI. The CDR3 loop spans 18 amino acids. CDR3 sequence reads: CASSSSPYSDMNTGELFF.

The chain carries TRBV27 and TRBJ2-7; TCRdb returns TRBD1, unconfirmable since there is no DNA. This CDR3 contains 17 residues. Per the germline V gene, CDR1 is MNHEY and CDR2 is SMNVEV (reference sequence). This CDR3 reads CASSLFGGQGNFYEQYF.

The chain employs TRBV6-2 or TRBV6-3 and TRBJ2-3. Germline values: CDR1 MNHEY, CDR2 SVGEGT. The CDR3 spans 11 residues. The CDR3 loop is CASRNTDTQYF.